This T cell receptor (beta chain) was observed in a study of control samples from healthy donors and cancer patients. Some clones are missing from TCRdb's copy, which holds only in-frame ones; the method was immunoSEQ multiplex PCR. The data contain 20,000 to 30,000 clones, more than 75% of them singletons. Per the germline V gene, CDR1 is ENHRY and CDR2 is SYGVKD. This CDR3 comprises 14 residues. V lost 8 bases to trimming and J lost 5 bases; unmatched junction nucleotides: 7. This receptor was identified in a man in his forties or fifties with lung cancer. V usage is TRBV10-3 and J usage is TRBJ2-2; TRBD2 matches at 8 bases. Sequencing used PBMCs. The CDR3 here is CAIEPGGRTGELFF. Here the CDR3 DNA reads TGTGCCATCGAACCGGGGGGGCGAACCGGGGAGCTGTTTTTT.